Listed below are T cell receptor beta chains from one sample, sequenced in a study of shared clonotypes between healthy human individuals. Repertoires were generated with immunoSEQ multiplex PCR, while TCRdb's copy carries only in-frame clones and drops some. The table lists 2,500,000 or so clones, 90% to 95% of them singletons. The source material was naive CD4+ T cells sorted from blood. Source of these receptors: a young man in good health. Both conserved end residues are trimmed from each CDR3. The order of the fields is J gene, V gene, CDR3 protein.

TRBJ1-6,TRBV10-3,AIREQGINSPLH
TRBJ2-2,TRBV9,ASSVAANANTGELF
TRBJ1-6,TRBV27,ASSGEAYNSPLH
TRBJ2-1,TRBV10-2,ASSERLGRGGQGEQF
TRBJ2-5,TRBV6-5,ASSLAGALQETQY
-,TRBV25-1,ASSESDMVYEQY
TRBJ2-7,TRBV6-5,ASRRDRGPSYEQY
TRBJ2-2,TRBV6-1,ASRSSGGELF
TRBJ1-5,TRBV5-1,ASSLGGNNQPQH
TRBJ1-5,TRBV6-1,ASKTGTTGQPQH
TRBJ2-7,TRBV6-5,ASSYSGQRIFYEQY
TRBJ1-2,TRBV30,AWSGQGYGYT
TRBJ2-3,TRBV2,ASSEDRGVRTDTQY
TRBJ2-5,TRBV5-1,ASSLAAGIQETQY
TRBJ2-7,TRBV30,AWSRDRGRDEQY
TRBJ1-3,TRBV18,ASSPPTNSGNTIY